These T cell receptor beta chains were read from a single sample in a study of blood T cells in healthy people across ages. TCRdb re-called the 5' RACE reads with MiXCR, one entry per CDR3 protein. The table has around 1,500,000 distinct CDR3 sequences, around 42% seen once. The sample consisted of blood. These receptors were collected from a young woman in good health. Each CDR3 is given with its conserved first and last residue. D genes are given only for firm matches. Only some rows state a clone size, as once, few, many or a class for expanded clones.

abundance: many
v_gene: TRBV9
j_gene: TRBJ2-3
d_gene: NA
CDR3aa: CASSVTRLSTDTQYF
CDR3nt: TGTGCCAGCAGCGTGACCCGGTTAAGCACAGATACGCAGTATTTT

abundance: NA
v_gene: TRBV5-5
j_gene: TRBJ2-5
d_gene: TRBD2
CDR3aa: CASSLGTSLLETQYF
CDR3nt: TGTGCCAGCAGCTTGGGGACTAGCCTATTAGAGACCCAGTACTTC

abundance: NA
v_gene: TRBV7-7
j_gene: TRBJ2-1
d_gene: NA
CDR3aa: CASSLDAGPSSYNEQFF
CDR3nt: TGTGCCAGCAGCTTAGATGCAGGGCCAAGCTCCTACAATGAGCAGTTCTTC

abundance: few
v_gene: TRBV5-4
j_gene: TRBJ2-5
d_gene: NA
CDR3aa: CASSRGPPQEAQYF
CDR3nt: TGTGCCAGCAGCCGGGGACCTCCTCAAGAGGCCCAGTACTTC

abundance: NA
v_gene: TRBV2
j_gene: TRBJ2-7
d_gene: TRBD1
CDR3aa: CASGDRTAYEQYF
CDR3nt: TGTGCCAGCGGGGACAGGACAGCCTACGAGCAGTACTTC

abundance: NA
v_gene: TRBV13
j_gene: TRBJ2-1
d_gene: NA
CDR3aa: CASSRGTPSHEQFF
CDR3nt: TGTGCCAGCAGCCGCGGGACTCCTTCCCATGAGCAGTTCTTC

abundance: NA
v_gene: TRBV12-3/TRBV12-4
j_gene: TRBJ1-4
d_gene: TRBD1
CDR3aa: CASSGGTALWEKLFF
CDR3nt: TGTGCCAGCAGTGGTGGGACAGCCCTTTGGGAAAAACTGTTTTTT

abundance: NA
v_gene: TRBV7-9
j_gene: TRBJ1-1
d_gene: NA
CDR3aa: CASSLGVSQNTEAFF
CDR3nt: TGTGCCAGCAGCTTAGGAGTTAGCCAGAACACTGAAGCTTTCTTT

abundance: NA
v_gene: TRBV5-1
j_gene: TRBJ2-3
d_gene: NA
CDR3aa: CASSERGGSTDTQYF
CDR3nt: TGCGCCAGCAGCGAACGGGGTGGGAGCACAGATACGCAGTATTTT

abundance: NA
v_gene: TRBV5-1
j_gene: TRBJ2-3
d_gene: NA
CDR3aa: CASSLSEVTDTQYF
CDR3nt: TGCGCCAGCAGCCTCTCGGAAGTTACAGATACGCAGTATTTT

abundance: NA
v_gene: TRBV7-9
j_gene: TRBJ1-6
d_gene: NA
CDR3aa: CASSLGGTPNSPLHF
CDR3nt: TGTGCCAGCAGCTTAGGCGGGACACCTAATTCACCCCTCCACTTT

abundance: NA
v_gene: TRBV7-9
j_gene: TRBJ2-1
d_gene: TRBD1
CDR3aa: CASSLEGTGRNEQFF
CDR3nt: TGTGCCAGCAGCTTAGAAGGGACAGGGCGCAATGAGCAGTTCTTC

abundance: few
v_gene: TRBV4-1
j_gene: TRBJ2-3
d_gene: NA
CDR3aa: CASSQDDEDRVTDTQYF
CDR3nt: TGCGCCAGCAGCCAAGATGACGAGGACAGAGTCACAGATACGCAGTATTTT

abundance: few
v_gene: TRBV25-1
j_gene: TRBJ1-1
d_gene: NA
CDR3aa: CASSEFFGQMVTEAFF
CDR3nt: TGTGCCAGCAGTGAATTTTTCGGACAGATGGTGACTGAAGCTTTCTTT

abundance: few
v_gene: TRBV20-1
j_gene: TRBJ1-5
d_gene: NA
CDR3aa: CSARAATLNQPQHF
CDR3nt: TGCAGTGCTAGGGCCGCGACCCTCAATCAGCCCCAGCATTTT

abundance: many
v_gene: TRBV3-1
j_gene: TRBJ1-5
d_gene: NA
CDR3aa: CASSQDSNQPQHF
CDR3nt: TGTGCCAGCAGCCAAGATAGCAATCAGCCCCAGCATTTT

abundance: NA
v_gene: TRBV12-3/TRBV12-4
j_gene: TRBJ2-3
d_gene: NA
CDR3aa: CASSSPSIRATGWADTQYF
CDR3nt: TGTGCCAGCAGTTCGCCATCAATACGCGCAACAGGGTGGGCAGATACGCAGTATTTT

abundance: NA
v_gene: TRBV28
j_gene: TRBJ2-7
d_gene: TRBD1
CDR3aa: CASYPGTGGSYEQYF
CDR3nt: TGTGCCAGTTACCCCGGGACAGGGGGTTCTTACGAGCAGTACTTC

abundance: NA
v_gene: TRBV5-1
j_gene: TRBJ1-4
d_gene: NA
CDR3aa: CASSSGVQANEKLFF
CDR3nt: TGCGCCAGCAGCTCCGGGGTGCAGGCTAATGAAAAACTGTTTTTT

abundance: NA
v_gene: TRBV2
j_gene: TRBJ2-7
d_gene: TRBD2
CDR3aa: CASSELAGGVYEQYF
CDR3nt: TGTGCCAGCAGTGAACTAGCGGGGGGGGTCTACGAGCAGTACTTC

abundance: NA
v_gene: TRBV2
j_gene: TRBJ2-7
d_gene: TRBD2
CDR3aa: CASSEAGLRLAGYNEQYF
CDR3nt: TGTGCCAGCAGTGAAGCGGGGTTAAGGTTAGCGGGTTACAATGAGCAGTACTTC

abundance: few
v_gene: TRBV7-6
j_gene: TRBJ1-2
d_gene: NA
CDR3aa: CASSLEAGDFFWYGYTF
CDR3nt: TGTGCCAGCAGCTTAGAGGCCGGGGATTTCTTCTGGTATGGCTACACCTTC

abundance: few
v_gene: TRBV3-1
j_gene: TRBJ2-1
d_gene: NA
CDR3aa: CASSQAAEDEQFF
CDR3nt: TGTGCCAGCAGCCAAGCCGCTGAGGATGAGCAGTTCTTC

abundance: NA
v_gene: TRBV3-1
j_gene: TRBJ2-1
d_gene: TRBD2
CDR3aa: CVSSPGLTGGNEQFF
CDR3nt: TGTGTCAGCAGCCCGGGACTAACGGGAGGGAATGAGCAGTTCTTC

abundance: few
v_gene: TRBV12-3/TRBV12-4
j_gene: TRBJ1-2
d_gene: NA
CDR3aa: CASPAGSNYGYTF
CDR3nt: TGTGCCAGCCCGGCAGGTTCTAACTATGGCTACACCTTC

abundance: NA
v_gene: TRBV5-1
j_gene: TRBJ1-4
d_gene: NA
CDR3aa: CASSLKASPNEKLFF
CDR3nt: TGCGCCAGCAGCTTGAAGGCCAGCCCTAATGAAAAACTGTTTTTT

abundance: few
v_gene: TRBV2
j_gene: TRBJ2-7
d_gene: NA
CDR3aa: CASSAGRLSYEQYF
CDR3nt: TGTGCCAGCAGTGCGGGCCGCTTATCCTACGAGCAGTACTTC

abundance: NA
v_gene: TRBV6-5
j_gene: TRBJ2-3
d_gene: NA
CDR3aa: CASSYMTRTDTQYF
CDR3nt: TGTGCCAGCAGTTACATGACCCGCACAGATACGCAGTATTTT

abundance: NA
v_gene: TRBV30
j_gene: TRBJ2-1
d_gene: NA
CDR3aa: CAWSKTAVKNEQFF
CDR3nt: TGTGCCTGGAGTAAGACAGCGGTGAAGAATGAGCAGTTCTTC

abundance: NA
v_gene: TRBV6-2/TRBV6-3
j_gene: TRBJ1-2
d_gene: NA
CDR3aa: CASRRGQIYGYTF
CDR3nt: TGTGCCAGCAGACGCGGACAGATTTATGGCTACACCTTC

abundance: NA
v_gene: TRBV20-1
j_gene: TRBJ2-5
d_gene: TRBD2
CDR3aa: CSASLLAGVETQYF
CDR3nt: TGCAGTGCCTCGCTACTAGCGGGAGTAGAGACCCAGTACTTC

abundance: NA
v_gene: TRBV11-3
j_gene: TRBJ2-3
d_gene: NA
CDR3aa: CASSEWPTVGTDTQYF
CDR3nt: TGTGCCAGCAGTGAATGGCCGACAGTTGGCACAGATACGCAGTATTTT

abundance: few
v_gene: TRBV7-2
j_gene: TRBJ2-7
d_gene: NA
CDR3aa: CASTDRRGSYEQYF
CDR3nt: TGTGCCAGCACCGATCGACGGGGCTCCTACGAGCAGTACTTC

abundance: few
v_gene: TRBV10-1
j_gene: TRBJ2-5
d_gene: NA
CDR3aa: CASSELAHAMPQYF
CDR3nt: TGCGCCAGCAGTGAATTGGCACACGCTATGCCCCAGTACTTC

abundance: NA
v_gene: TRBV27
j_gene: TRBJ1-6
d_gene: TRBD1
CDR3aa: CASHAGTGSSYNSPLHF
CDR3nt: TGTGCCAGCCATGCAGGGACAGGGAGCTCCTATAATTCACCCCTCCACTTT

abundance: NA
v_gene: TRBV6-5
j_gene: TRBJ1-2
d_gene: NA
CDR3aa: CASSSGWGAYGYTF
CDR3nt: TGTGCCAGCAGTAGCGGCTGGGGGGCCTATGGCTACACCTTC

abundance: few
v_gene: TRBV12-3/TRBV12-4
j_gene: TRBJ2-7
d_gene: NA
CDR3aa: CASSLDRGIYSYEQYF
CDR3nt: TGTGCCAGCAGTTTAGACCGTGGGATCTACTCCTACGAGCAGTACTTC

abundance: few
v_gene: TRBV7-9
j_gene: TRBJ2-5
d_gene: TRBD2
CDR3aa: CASSSSGGSRETQYF
CDR3nt: TGTGCCAGCAGCTCTTCAGGCGGGAGTCGAGAGACCCAGTACTTC

abundance: NA
v_gene: TRBV6-1
j_gene: TRBJ1-6
d_gene: TRBD1
CDR3aa: CASSLVPDRGSYSPLHF
CDR3nt: TGTGCCAGCAGCCTCGTGCCAGACAGGGGGAGTTATTCACCCCTCCACTTT

abundance: NA
v_gene: TRBV5-1
j_gene: TRBJ1-4
d_gene: NA
CDR3aa: CASSLVRRGGTNEKLFF
CDR3nt: TGCGCCAGCAGCTTGGTACGGCGGGGGGGTACTAATGAAAAACTGTTTTTT

abundance: NA
v_gene: TRBV19
j_gene: TRBJ2-3
d_gene: TRBD2
CDR3aa: CASSILAGLGTQYF
CDR3nt: TGTGCCAGTAGTATCCTAGCGGGTCTAGGTACGCAGTATTTT

abundance: many
v_gene: TRBV7-2
j_gene: TRBJ2-1
d_gene: TRBD2
CDR3aa: CASRPGLAAYNEQFF
CDR3nt: TGTGCCAGCAGGCCGGGACTAGCGGCCTACAATGAGCAGTTCTTC

abundance: NA
v_gene: TRBV20-1
j_gene: TRBJ1-2
d_gene: TRBD1
CDR3aa: CSARGPLRLGTGSTSNGYTF
CDR3nt: TGCAGTGCTAGAGGTCCCCTCCGCCTCGGGACAGGGTCCACTTCCAATGGCTACACCTTC

abundance: few
v_gene: TRBV2
j_gene: TRBJ1-5
d_gene: NA
CDR3aa: CASSGNPTGNQPQHF
CDR3nt: TGTGCCAGCAGTGGAAATCCAACTGGGAATCAGCCCCAGCATTTT

abundance: NA
v_gene: TRBV3-1
j_gene: TRBJ2-7
d_gene: NA
CDR3aa: CASCPTRDGADEQYF
CDR3nt: TGTGCCAGTTGCCCCACCCGGGACGGAGCCGACGAGCAGTACTTC

abundance: NA
v_gene: TRBV5-1
j_gene: TRBJ2-7
d_gene: TRBD1
CDR3aa: CASSFGTGGYGQYF
CDR3nt: TGCGCCAGCAGCTTCGGGACAGGGGGCTACGGGCAGTACTTC

abundance: NA
v_gene: TRBV10-3
j_gene: TRBJ2-1
d_gene: NA
CDR3aa: CAISDGGKGRNEQFF
CDR3nt: TGTGCCATCAGTGATGGAGGGAAGGGCCGCAATGAGCAGTTCTTC

abundance: few
v_gene: TRBV12-3/TRBV12-4
j_gene: TRBJ1-5
d_gene: TRBD1
CDR3aa: CASRRTGGGNQPQHF
CDR3nt: TGTGCCAGCAGACGGACAGGGGGCGGCAATCAGCCCCAGCATTTT

abundance: NA
v_gene: TRBV7-2
j_gene: TRBJ2-1
d_gene: NA
CDR3aa: CASSLGLSPSYNEQFF
CDR3nt: TGTGCCAGCAGCTTAGGTCTTAGTCCGTCCTACAATGAGCAGTTCTTC

abundance: NA
v_gene: TRBV3-1
j_gene: TRBJ1-2
d_gene: NA
CDR3aa: CASSQRPPGGYTF
CDR3nt: TGTGCCAGCAGCCAAAGGCCCCCTGGGGGCTACACCTTC

abundance: NA
v_gene: TRBV28
j_gene: TRBJ1-1
d_gene: TRBD1
CDR3aa: CASSPGQGGMGTEAFF
CDR3nt: TGTGCCAGCAGTCCAGGACAGGGAGGTATGGGCACTGAAGCTTTCTTT

abundance: NA
v_gene: TRBV7-8
j_gene: TRBJ2-7
d_gene: NA
CDR3aa: CASSLVAESSYNEQYF
CDR3nt: TGTGCCAGCAGCTTAGTGGCGGAGAGCTCCTACAATGAGCAGTACTTC

abundance: NA
v_gene: TRBV5-1
j_gene: TRBJ2-7
d_gene: TRBD1
CDR3aa: CASSGQGREQYF
CDR3nt: TGCGCCAGCAGCGGACAGGGCAGAGAGCAGTACTTC